The clone carrying this TCR beta chain came up many times. TCRdb reprocessed the reads with MiXCR, giving one entry per CDR3 protein. The repertoire holds 200,000 to 250,000 distinct CDR3 sequences, with under 30% as singletons. This sample was included in a study of kidney transplant recipient with SARS-CoV-2 infection. This CDR3 comprises 20 residues. CDR1 LNHDA and CDR2 SQIVND come from the germline V gene (reference sequence). J lost 1 base, V lost 6 bases, and 16 bases had no gene match. The source is a male patient between 25 and 39 years old who had COVID-19 and was a kidney transplant recipient. Some T cells may be the graft donor's. The J gene is TRBJ2-2, the V gene TRBV19; 11 bases fit TRBD2. This specimen was a blood sample, taken at baseline and on roughly day 120 from a kidney transplant recipient. CDR3 in amino acids: CASSKKGNWGTSGNTGELFF. In nucleotides, the CDR3 is TGTGCCAGTAGCAAAAAGGGGAATTGGGGGACTAGCGGGAACACCGGGGAGCTGTTTTTT.